This T cell receptor (beta chain) emerged from a study of T-cell memory formation after mild COVID-19. The wider study: In these data, TCR clusters were largely donor specific. Study results and caveats: Researchers could not confirm that second-wave clones peaking on day 37 targeted SARS-CoV-2. CD8+ contracting clones occupied EMRA, while CD4+ ones occupied mainly CM and EM.

This clonotype was recorded at least ten times. Its cognate antigen is unknown. 5'RACE with constant-segment primers built TCRalpha and TCRbeta cDNA libraries with UMIs. TCRdb fed the 5' RACE reads into MiXCR, producing one record per CDR3 protein. The profile covers around 300,000 distinct CDR3 sequences, with approximately 7.6% appearing a single time and around a fifth taken by the ten largest. Sequenced material: PBMCs or a T cell subset sorted from them (not recorded which). The sequence derives from a man between 18 and 29 years old who had mild COVID-19 (a few samples of this study predate the infection). Cell type and time point are not known.

CDR3 loop: CASSPGTGLLLHF. The CDR3 nucleotides read TGTGCCAGCTCACCCGGGACAGGATTACTCCTCCACTTT. The chain recombines TRBV18 with TRBJ1-6; 8 bases match TRBD1. CDR3 length: 13 residues. CDR1 is KGHSH, CDR2 LQKENI, per germline. Trimming at V came to 3 bases and at J to 15 bases, leaving 7 bases not matched to a gene. Drawing the rest from reference TRBV18 and TRBJ1-6, the complete variable domain is NAGVMQNPRHLVRRRGQEARLRCSPMKGHSHVYWYRQLPEEGLKFMVYLQKENIIDESGMPKERFSAEFPKEGPSILRIQQVVRGDSAAYFCASSPGTGLLLHFGNGTRLTVT.